A single sample is the source of the 4 T cell receptor beta chains below, sequenced in a study of graft-versus-host responses after intestinal transplantation. Graft tissue processing released intraepithelial and lamina propria lymphocytes. Libraries were prepared by immunoSEQ multiplex PCR; TCRdb keeps only in-frame clonotypes and omits some of them. The profile shows about 22,000 clones, around three quarters of them singletons. This specimen was ileum tissue, taken 12 days after intestinal transplant. The receptors shown here come from a human patient who received an intestinal transplant, so some T cells may come from the graft donor.

The rearrangement uses TRBV9 and TRBJ1-6; D remains unclear. V lost 0 bases and J lost 9, with 13 bases in between. Germline lookup yields CDR1 SGDLS and CDR2 YYNGEE. The CDR3 sequence is 15 residues long. The CDR3 spells CASSVGLIRGSPLHF. Written as DNA, the CDR3 is TGTGCCAGCAGCGTAGGCCTAATTCGGGGTTCACCCCTCCACTTT. Full variable domain (remainder filled in from reference TRBV9 and TRBJ1-6): DSGVTQTPKHLITATGQRVTLRCSPRSGDLSVYWYQQSLDQGLQFLIQYYNGEERAKGNILERFSAQQFPDLHSELNLSSLELGDSALYFCASSVGLIRGSPLHFGNGTRLTVT.

This chain joins TRBV10-2 and TRBJ2-2; D gene uncertain. From germline, CDR1 is WSHSY and CDR2 SAAADI. This CDR3 contains 14 residues. V gave up 1 base and J gave up 4 bases, with 7 bases separating them. CDR3 sequence: CASSEYFLTGELFF. CDR3 sequence (DNA): TGCGCCAGCAGTGAGTACTTCCTCACCGGGGAGCTGTTTTTT.

The CDR3 bases are TGTGCCAGCAGCAACGAGCCGGGACTAGGTCCGTTCTTC. Its translation: CASSNEPGLGPFF. The chain is built from TRBV9 and TRBJ2-1; 8 bases align to TRBD2. Trimming cost V 4 bases and J 15 bases; bases outside gene matches: 12. This CDR3 region has 13 residues. CDR1 and CDR2 (germline): SGDLS, YYNGEE.

The chain is built from TRBV10-2 and TRBJ2-2; D not resolved. The germline V gene encodes CDR1 WSHSY and CDR2 SAAADI. There are 15 residues in the CDR3. V dropped 3 bases and J dropped 7 bases, with 15 bases sitting between them. The CDR3 DNA follows: TGCGCCAGCAGTGAAATGGTGCCTGCGGTCGGGGAGCTGTTTTTT. Residues: CASSEMVPAVGELFF.